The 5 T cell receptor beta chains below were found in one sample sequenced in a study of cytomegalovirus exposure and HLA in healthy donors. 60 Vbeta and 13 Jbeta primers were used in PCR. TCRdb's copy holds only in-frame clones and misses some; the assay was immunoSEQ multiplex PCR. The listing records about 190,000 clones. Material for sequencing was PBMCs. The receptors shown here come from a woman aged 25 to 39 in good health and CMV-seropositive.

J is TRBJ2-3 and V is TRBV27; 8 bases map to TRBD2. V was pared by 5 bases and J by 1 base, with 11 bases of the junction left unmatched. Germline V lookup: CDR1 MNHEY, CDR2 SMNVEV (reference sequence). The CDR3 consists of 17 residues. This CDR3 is CASSPDVAGGGTDTQYF. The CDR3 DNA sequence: TGTGCCAGCAGTCCGGACGTTGCGGGAGGCGGCACAGATACGCAGTATTTT.

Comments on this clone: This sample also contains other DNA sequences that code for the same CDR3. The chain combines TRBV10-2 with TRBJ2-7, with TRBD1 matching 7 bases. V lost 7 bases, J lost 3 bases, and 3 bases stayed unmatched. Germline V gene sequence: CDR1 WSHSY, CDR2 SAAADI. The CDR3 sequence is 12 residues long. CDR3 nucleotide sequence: TGCGCCAGCAACCCAGGGGGCTACGAGCAGTACTTC. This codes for CASNPGGYEQYF.

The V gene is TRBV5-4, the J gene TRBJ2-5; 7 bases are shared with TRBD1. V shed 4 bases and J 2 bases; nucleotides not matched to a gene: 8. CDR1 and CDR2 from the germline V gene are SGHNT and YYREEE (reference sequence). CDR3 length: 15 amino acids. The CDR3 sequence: CASSTGQKLQETQYF. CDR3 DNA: TGTGCCAGCAGCACGGGACAGAAGCTTCAAGAGACCCAGTACTTC.

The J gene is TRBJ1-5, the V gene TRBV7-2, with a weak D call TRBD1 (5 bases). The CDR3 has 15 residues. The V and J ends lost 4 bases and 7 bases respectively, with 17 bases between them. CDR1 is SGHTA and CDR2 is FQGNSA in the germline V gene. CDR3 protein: CASSSLGGGGQPQHF. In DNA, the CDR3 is TGTGCCAGCAGCTCCTTGGGCGGGGGAGGGCAGCCCCAGCATTTT.

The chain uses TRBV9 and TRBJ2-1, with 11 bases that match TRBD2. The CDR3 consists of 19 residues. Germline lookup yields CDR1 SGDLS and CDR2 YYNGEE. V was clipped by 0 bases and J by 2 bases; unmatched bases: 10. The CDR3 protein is CASSVDTSGSSLAYNEQFF. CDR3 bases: TGTGCCAGCAGCGTAGACACTAGCGGGAGTTCCTTAGCCTACAATGAGCAGTTCTTC.